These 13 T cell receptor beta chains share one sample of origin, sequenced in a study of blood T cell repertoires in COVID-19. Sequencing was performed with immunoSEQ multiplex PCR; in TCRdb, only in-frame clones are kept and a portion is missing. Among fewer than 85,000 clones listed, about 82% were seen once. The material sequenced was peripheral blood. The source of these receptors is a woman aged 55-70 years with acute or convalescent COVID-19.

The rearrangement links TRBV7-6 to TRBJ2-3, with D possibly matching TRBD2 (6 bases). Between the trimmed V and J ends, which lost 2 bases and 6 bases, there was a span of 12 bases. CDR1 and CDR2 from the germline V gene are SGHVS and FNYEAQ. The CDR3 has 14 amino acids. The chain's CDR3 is CASSLISEGDTQYF. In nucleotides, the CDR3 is TGTGCCAGCAGCTTAATCTCGGAGGGGGATACGCAGTATTTT.

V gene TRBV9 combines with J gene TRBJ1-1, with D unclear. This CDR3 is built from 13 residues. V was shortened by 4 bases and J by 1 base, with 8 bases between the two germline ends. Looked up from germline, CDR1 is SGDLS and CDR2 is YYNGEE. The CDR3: CASSYTENTEAFF. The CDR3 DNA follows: TGTGCCAGCAGCTATACAGAGAACACTGAAGCTTTCTTT.

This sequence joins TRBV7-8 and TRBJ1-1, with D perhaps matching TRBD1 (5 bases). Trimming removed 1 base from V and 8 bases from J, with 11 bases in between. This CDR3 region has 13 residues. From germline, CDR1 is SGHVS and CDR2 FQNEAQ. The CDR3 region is CASSLDPGWEAFF. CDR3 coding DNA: TGTGCCAGCAGCTTAGATCCAGGGTGGGAAGCTTTCTTT. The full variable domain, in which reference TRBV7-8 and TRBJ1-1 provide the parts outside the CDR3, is GAGVSQSPRYKVAKRGQDVALRCDPISGHVSLFWYQQALGQGPEFLTYFQNEAQLDKSGLPSDRFFAERPEGSVSTLKIQRTQQEDSAVYLCASSLDPGWEAFFGQGTRLTVV.

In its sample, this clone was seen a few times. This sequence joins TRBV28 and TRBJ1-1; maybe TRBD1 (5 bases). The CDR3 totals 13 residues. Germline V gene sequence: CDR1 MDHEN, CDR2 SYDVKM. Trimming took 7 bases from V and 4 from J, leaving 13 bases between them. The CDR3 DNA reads TGTGCCAGCACCCAGGGTTACCTCACTGAAGCTTTCTTT. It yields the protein CASTQGYLTEAFF.

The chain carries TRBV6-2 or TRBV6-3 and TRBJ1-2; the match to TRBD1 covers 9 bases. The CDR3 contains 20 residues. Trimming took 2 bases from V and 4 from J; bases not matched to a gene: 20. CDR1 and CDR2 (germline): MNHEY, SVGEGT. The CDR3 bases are TGTGCCAGCAGTTACCCCAACCCAGGGACAGGGAATAGGCTTTGCTATGGCTACACCTTC. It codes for CASSYPNPGTGNRLCYGYTF.

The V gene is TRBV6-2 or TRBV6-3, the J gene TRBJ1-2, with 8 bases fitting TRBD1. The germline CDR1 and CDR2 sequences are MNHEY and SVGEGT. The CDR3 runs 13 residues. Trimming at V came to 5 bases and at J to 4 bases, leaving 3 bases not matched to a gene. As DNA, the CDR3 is TGTGCCAGCAGTCCGGACAGGGCCTATGGCTACACCTTC. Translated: CASSPDRAYGYTF.

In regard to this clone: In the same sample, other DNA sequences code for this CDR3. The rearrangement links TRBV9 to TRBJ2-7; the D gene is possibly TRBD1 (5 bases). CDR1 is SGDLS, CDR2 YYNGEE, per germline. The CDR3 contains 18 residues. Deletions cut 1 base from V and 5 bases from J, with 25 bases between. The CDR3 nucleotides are TGTGCCAGCAGCGTAAAAACGACAGTAGACAGAACTATCGACGAGCAGTACGTC. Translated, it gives CASSVKTTVDRTIDEQYV.

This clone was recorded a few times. The CDR3 spells CASSSPQGATYGYTF. The CDR3 DNA follows: TGTGCCAGCAGCTCGCCACAGGGGGCGACCTATGGCTACACCTTC. The gene calls are TRBV7-9 and TRBJ1-2; 9 bases map to TRBD1. The CDR3 consists of 15 residues. V lost 4 bases to trimming and J lost 4 bases; unmatched junction nucleotides: 7. Germline CDR1 and CDR2: SEHNR and FQNEAQ (reference sequence).

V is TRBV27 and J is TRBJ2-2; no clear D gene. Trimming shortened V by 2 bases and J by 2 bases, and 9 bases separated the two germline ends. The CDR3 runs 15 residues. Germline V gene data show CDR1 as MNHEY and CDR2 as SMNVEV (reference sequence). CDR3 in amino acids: CASSLKQINTGELFF. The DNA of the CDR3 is TGTGCCAGCAGTTTAAAACAGATCAACACCGGGGAGCTGTTTTTT.

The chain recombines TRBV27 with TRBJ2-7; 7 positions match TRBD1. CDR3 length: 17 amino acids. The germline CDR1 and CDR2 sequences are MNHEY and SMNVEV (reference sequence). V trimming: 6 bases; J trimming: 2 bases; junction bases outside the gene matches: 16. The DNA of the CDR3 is TGTGCCAGCAGACGTAGGATTCAAACCGGGACAGCCTACGAGCAGTACTTC. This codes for CASRRRIQTGTAYEQYF.

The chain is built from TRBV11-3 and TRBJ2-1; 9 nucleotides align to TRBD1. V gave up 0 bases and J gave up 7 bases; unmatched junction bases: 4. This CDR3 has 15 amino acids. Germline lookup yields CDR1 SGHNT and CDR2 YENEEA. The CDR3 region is CASSLEGQGPNEQFF. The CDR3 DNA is TGTGCCAGCAGCTTAGAGGGACAGGGTCCAAATGAGCAGTTCTTC. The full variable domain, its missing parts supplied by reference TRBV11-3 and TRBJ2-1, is EAGVVQSPRYKIIEKKQPVAFWCNPISGHNTLYWYLQNLGQGPELLIRYENEEAVDDSQLPKDRFSAERLKGVDSTLKIQPAELGDSAVYLCASSLEGQGPNEQFFGPGTRLTVL.

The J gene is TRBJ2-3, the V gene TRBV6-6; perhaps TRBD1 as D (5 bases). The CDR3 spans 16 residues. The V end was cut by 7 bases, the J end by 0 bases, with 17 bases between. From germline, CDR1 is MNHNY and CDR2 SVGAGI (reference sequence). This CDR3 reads CASKGNVRGSTDTQYF. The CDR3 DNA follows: TGTGCCAGCAAGGGTAACGTAAGGGGTAGCACAGATACGCAGTATTTT.

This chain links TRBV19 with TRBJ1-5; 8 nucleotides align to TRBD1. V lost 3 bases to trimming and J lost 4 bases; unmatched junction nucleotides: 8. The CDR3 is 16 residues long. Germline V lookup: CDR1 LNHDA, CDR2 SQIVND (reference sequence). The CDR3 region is CASSIMQGAGNQPQHF. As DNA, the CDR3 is TGTGCCAGTAGTATCATGCAGGGGGCCGGAAATCAGCCCCAGCATTTT.